The subject of this entry is one T cell receptor (beta chain). The source of the sample is a study of T cell changes during pregnancy in multiple sclerosis. Losses at the gene ends were 6 bases for V and 4 bases for J; bases not matched to a gene: 8. CDR1 is SEHNR, CDR2 FQNEAQ, per germline (reference sequence). CDR3 length: 15 amino acids. The table came from immunoSEQ multiplex PCR; TCRdb's copy has only in-frame clones and leaves some out. The table includes tens of thousands of clones, 80% to 90% detected once. Sample: CD8+ T cells from peripheral blood mononuclear cells, taken in the second trimester of pregnancy. The chain is built from TRBV7-9 and TRBJ2-7, with TRBD1 matching 11 bases. The sequence was collected from a female donor with multiple sclerosis, enrolled in a pregnancy study. The CDR3 DNA sequence: TGTGCCAGCAGTACAGGACAGGGGGCTTTTTACGAGCAGTACTTC. The encoded protein is CASSTGQGAFYEQYF. Full variable domain (rest looked up from reference TRBV7-9 and TRBJ2-7): DTGVSQNPRHKITKRGQNVTFRCDPISEHNRLYWYRQTLGQGPEFLTYFQNEAQLEKSRLLSDRFSAERPKGSFSTLEIQRTEQGDSAMYLCASSTGQGAFYEQYFGPGTRLTVT.